This is a list of T cell receptor beta chains from one sample in a study of tumor and adjacent non-tumor tissue in lung cancer. From the multiplex PCR reads, TCRdb called clonotypes with MiXCR, one entry per CDR3 protein. The sample includes more than 60,000 distinct CDR3 sequences, over 70% of them seen just once. The sequenced sample was lung tumor tissue. The receptors shown here come from a woman aged 50 to 60 with non-small cell lung cancer. CDR3s include the opening cysteine and the closing phenylalanine or tryptophan. A D gene is named only where the DNA matches it firmly. Clone size, where shown, is once, few, many, or a class for clones that have expanded.

TGCAGCGTGGAGGCGCAGAAGTACGAGCTGTACTTC	CSVEAQKYELYF	-	TRBV29-1	-	TRBJ2-7	12
TGCAGTGCCGCCGATTGGTCAAGAGGTTACTACGAGCAGTACTTC	CSAADWSRGYYEQYF	-	TRBV20-1	-	TRBJ2-7	15
TGTGCCATCAGGGCCCGGGCGGCGAGCTCCTACTATAAGCAGTTCTTC	CAIRARAASSYYKQFF	-	TRBV10-3	-	TRBJ2-1	16
TGCGCCAGCAAGGGAATAGCGGGAGAGCCAGGAGAGACTCAGTACTTC	CASKGIAGEPGETQYF	-	TRBV5-1	TRBD2	TRBJ2-5	16
TGCAGCTTGCAAGGAGAAGGTGTCACCGGGGAGCTGTTTTTT	CSLQGEGVTGELFF	-	TRBV29-1	-	TRBJ2-2	14
TGTGCCAGCAGCCTAGAGGAAGGGACAGGAAATCAGCCTCAGCATTTT	CASSLEEGTGNQPQHF	-	TRBV4-2	TRBD1	TRBJ1-5	16
TGCAGCGTCAACACGGGGTTGATCACAGATACGCAGTATTTT	CSVNTGLITDTQYF	-	TRBV29-1	-	TRBJ2-3	14
TGCAGTGCTGGCAGGGACAACTTCTCTTCCTCTGGAGCCAACGTCCTGACTTTC	CSAGRDNFSSSGANVLTF	-	TRBV20-1	-	TRBJ2-6	18
TGTGCCAGGAGCCCCCTTGGGGGGGGTACAGATATGCAGTATTTT	CARSPLGGGTDMQYF	-	TRBV11-3	TRBD2	TRBJ2-3	15
TGTACCATCAGTGAGCGTTCTGGGGATAGTGGCTACACCTTC	CTISERSGDSGYTF	-	TRBV10-3	-	TRBJ1-2	14
TGCAGTCTGTCGATAGGGGGAGGGCCAATTGAGCAGTTCTTC	CSLSIGGGPIEQFF	-	TRBV20-1	-	TRBJ2-1	14
TGTGTTAGCAGCGCCCAGGGACACACAGATACGCAGTATTTT	CVSSAQGHTDTQYF	-	TRBV6-6	-	TRBJ2-3	14
TGCAGTGCTAGATCTCCATATGAGCAGTTCTTC	CSARSPYEQFF	many	TRBV20-1	-	TRBJ2-1	11
TGTGCCAGCAGCTTCGCATCCTACGAGCGGTACTTC	CASSFASYERYF	-	TRBV7-9	-	TRBJ2-7	12
TGTGCCGGCAGCCGAAACTCCGGGGACCTGTTTTTT	CAGSRNSGDLFF	-	TRBV11-2	-	TRBJ2-2	12
TGCGGCGGCAGCTTGGCGCTAGCGGTCTACAATGAGCAGTTCTTC	CGGSLALAVYNEQFF	-	TRBV5-1	TRBD2	TRBJ2-1	15
TGCAGCGTTTGGCAGACGGAGACCCAGTACTTC	CSVWQTETQYF	many	TRBV29-1	-	TRBJ2-5	11
TGTGCAAGCAGCTTAATTAAGGACAGCTACGAGCAGTACTTC	CASSLIKDSYEQYF	-	TRBV11-2	-	TRBJ2-7	14
TGCGCCGGCAGCCTAGTACAGGGCCCACAAGAGACCCAGTACTTC	CAGSLVQGPQETQYF	-	TRBV4-1	-	TRBJ2-5	15
TGTGCTAGCAGCCAGGGAGCGGGAGCCTACAATGAGCAGTTCTTC	CASSQGAGAYNEQFF	few	TRBV6-1	TRBD2	TRBJ2-1	15
TGTGCTAGCAGCGTAGCTATCAGCATGAGTTACCACACCGGGGAGCTGTTTTTT	CASSVAISMSYHTGELFF	-	TRBV11-1	-	TRBJ2-2	18
TGTGCCAGCAGTTTCTCCCGGCCCCAGCATTTT	CASSFSRPQHF	many	TRBV28	-	TRBJ1-5	11
TGTGCAATCAGCCAATTCGGACTAGATGGAGATACGCAGTATTTT	CAISQFGLDGDTQYF	-	TRBV5-4	TRBD2	TRBJ2-3	15
TGTGCCAGCAGCTTAGCTAGGGACAGCTACGAACAGTGCTTC	CASSLARDSYEQCF	-	TRBV11-2	TRBD1	TRBJ2-7	14
TGTGTCAGCAGCTTATGGTCCCGTACAGATACGCCGTATTTT	CVSSLWSRTDTPYF	-	TRBV11-2	-	TRBJ2-3	14
TGTGCCAGTCCCCTTATCGGGGCTAGCACAGATACGCAGTATTTT	CASPLIGASTDTQYF	-	TRBV11-2	-	TRBJ2-3	15
TGTGCCAGCAGTTCAGCAGGGATTAATGGAAAACTGTTTTTT	CASSSAGINGKLFF	-	TRBV11-2	-	TRBJ1-4	14
TGCGGCAGCAACCAAGAGTACGGGACTAGCCCGGGCTACGAGCAGTACTTC	CGSNQEYGTSPGYEQYF	-	TRBV4-1	TRBD2	TRBJ2-7	17
TGTGCCAGCAGCCACGGGACAGGGGGGCATCAGCCCCAGCATTTT	CASSHGTGGHQPQHF	-	TRBV7-8	TRBD1	TRBJ1-5	15
TGCGCCAGCAGCCTAGATCAGATTAGCTTCAAAGAGCAGTTCTTC	CASSLDQISFKEQFF	-	TRBV4-1	-	TRBJ2-1	15
TGTGCCAGCAGCCGTACGGGACTAGCGGGTGACTACGAGCAGTACTTC	CASSRTGLAGDYEQYF	many	TRBV7-2	TRBD2	TRBJ2-7	16
TGTGCCAGTAGTGCCCATGGACACACAGATACGCAGTGTTTT	CASSAHGHTDTQCF	-	TRBV6-6	-	TRBJ2-3	14
TGTGTCAGCAGCTCCAGGACTGCAGCCAGGGAGCTGTTTTTT	CVSSSRTAARELFF	-	TRBV11-2	-	TRBJ2-2	14